The subject of this entry is one T cell receptor (beta chain). The antigen is undetermined. Generated by immunoSEQ multiplex PCR, the TCRdb table keeps only in-frame clones and is missing some. The sample shows some 64,000 clones, more than 90% of them seen only once. These data come from a study of graft-versus-host responses after intestinal transplantation. Per the germline V gene, CDR1 is PRHDT and CDR2 is FYEKMQ (reference sequence). CDR3 length: 18 amino acids. Trimming took 4 bases from V and 6 from J; bases not matched to a gene: 9. Study-wide findings and caveats: GvH clones were found in recipient marrow; some appeared first in ileum or blood.

The TCR sequence derives from a human donor who was the organ donor for an intestinal transplant. This specimen consisted of unstimulated CD8+ T cells sorted from spleen or lymph node cells, obtained before transplant. The chain joins TRBV13 to TRBJ2-2; 15 nucleotides line up with TRBD2. In DNA, the CDR3 is TGTGCCAGCAGCTCGGGACTAGCGGGAGGTGACGTCCCCGGGGAGCTGTTTTTT. Its protein product is CASSSGLAGGDVPGELFF.